The next 26 T cell receptor beta chains were all read from a single sample in a study of blood T cell repertoires in COVID-19. TCRdb's table, derived via immunoSEQ multiplex PCR, lists solely in-frame clones and lacks some. The table lists about 73,000 clones, approximately 80% of them singletons. Specimen: peripheral blood. These receptors were taken from a man in his 70s with COVID-19, enrolled during active disease.

The gene calls are TRBV7-2 and TRBJ1-4, with TRBD1 identical over 8 bases. In germline, CDR1 is SGHTA, CDR2 FQGNSA. The J segment lost 7 bases and the V segment lost 6 bases, leaving 13 bases of the junction unmatched. CDR3 length equals 16 residues. CDR3 loop: CASSNPGGAIREKLFF. CDR3 nucleotides: TGTGCCAGCAGTAATCCAGGGGGCGCGATTCGTGAAAAACTGTTTTTT.

The chain recombines TRBV6-2 or TRBV6-3 with TRBJ1-5; no clear D gene. This CDR3 is 15 amino acids long. V gave up 1 base and J gave up 5 bases, with 12 bases separating them. From germline, CDR1 is MNHEY and CDR2 SVGEGT. CDR3 protein: CASSYWGVGDQPQHF. CDR3 nucleotides: TGTGCCAGCAGTTACTGGGGTGTGGGAGATCAGCCCCAGCATTTT.

CDR3 nucleotides: TGTGCCAGCAGCAATGAGAGGCTTCAGCCCCAGCATTTT. Translation gives CASSNERLQPQHF. This chain uses TRBV7-2 with TRBJ1-5; D gene unclear. V was pared by 5 bases and J by 6 bases, with 11 bases between. The CDR3 is 13 amino acids. Germline V lookup: CDR1 SGHTA, CDR2 FQGNSA.

This clone was recorded once. The chain employs TRBV28 and TRBJ1-1; 7 nucleotides agree with TRBD1. This CDR3 has 14 residues. In germline, CDR1 is MDHEN, CDR2 SYDVKM. Trimming at V came to 6 bases and at J to 1 base, leaving 5 bases not matched to a gene. CDR3: CASSPGTANTEAFF. CDR3 coding DNA: TGTGCCAGCAGCCCAGGGACAGCGAACACTGAAGCTTTCTTT.

The chain recombines TRBV4-2 with TRBJ1-1, with D perhaps TRBD1 (6 bases). The germline V and J ends were trimmed by 0 bases and 7 bases, with 15 bases remaining between them. CDR1 is LGHNA, CDR2 YNFKEQ, per germline. The CDR3 has 15 amino acids. The CDR3 DNA follows: TGTGCCAGCAGCCAAGACGGGGACACCCACCTTGAAGCTTTCTTT. This sequence encodes CASSQDGDTHLEAFF.

The chain recombines TRBV9 with TRBJ2-7; 9 bases line up with TRBD1. Trimming at V came to 3 bases and at J to 0 bases, leaving 7 bases not matched to a gene. The CDR3 extends over 16 amino acids. Per the germline V gene, CDR1 is SGDLS and CDR2 is YYNGEE. CDR3 nucleotide sequence: TGTGCCAGCAGCGCAACCCGGGACAGGGCCTCCTACGAGCAGTACTTC. Amino acid sequence: CASSATRDRASYEQYF.

The chain carries TRBV28 and TRBJ1-2, with D perhaps TRBD1 (5 bases). From germline, CDR1 is MDHEN and CDR2 SYDVKM. The CDR3 consists of 12 residues. V lost 5 bases to trimming and J lost 3 bases, with 7 bases between them. The CDR3 DNA is TGTGCCAGCAGTCAGACAGACTATGGCTACACCTTC. Its protein is CASSQTDYGYTF.

The chain has TRBV5-5 and TRBJ2-3; 9 positions agree with TRBD2. Germline V gene lookup returns CDR1 SGHKS and CDR2 YYEKEE (reference sequence). This CDR3 region has 15 residues. V lost 0 bases, J lost 7 bases, and 6 bases stayed unmatched. The chain's CDR3 is CASSLAVAGVNTQYF. CDR3 nucleotides: TGTGCCAGCAGCTTGGCGGTAGCGGGAGTTAATACGCAGTATTTT.

This clone was detected only once. The chain couples TRBV13 to TRBJ2-2, with D perhaps matching TRBD2 (5 bases). Trimming stripped 6 bases from V and 6 bases from J, with 11 bases between. Germline V gene data show CDR1 as PRHDT and CDR2 as FYEKMQ (reference sequence). This CDR3 has 13 amino acids. CDR3 loop: CASRLVRSGELFF. The DNA for the CDR3 is TGTGCCAGCAGACTAGTAAGATCCGGGGAGCTGTTTTTT. The full variable domain, rest sourced from reference TRBV13 and TRBJ2-2, is AAGVIQSPRHLIKEKRETATLKCYPIPRHDTVYWYQQGPGQDPQFLISFYEKMQSDKGSIPDRFSAQQFSDYHSELNMSSLELGDSALYFCASRLVRSGELFFGEGSRLTVL.

The chain joins TRBV7-9 to TRBJ2-1, with 12 bases that match TRBD2. The CDR3 has 17 amino acids. V lost 5 bases, J lost 7 bases, and 12 bases stayed unmatched. Looked up from germline, CDR1 is SEHNR and CDR2 is FQNEAQ (reference sequence). The CDR3 DNA reads as TGTGCCAGCAGCCCTGGGGCTAGCGGGAGGGCAAGGAATGAGCAGTTCTTC. As protein: CASSPGASGRARNEQFF.

This clone has just one count. The chain joins TRBV28 to TRBJ2-1, with TRBD2 identical over 9 bases. The junction had 9 bases not matched to a gene; V was cut back by 4 bases and J by 2 bases. This CDR3 is 17 amino acids long. The germline CDR1 and CDR2 sequences are MDHEN and SYDVKM. The DNA for the CDR3 is TGTGCCAGCAGTTCCACGGGCGGGAGGGCCCCCTACAATGAGCAGTTCTTC. Its translation is CASSSTGGRAPYNEQFF.

This clone counts as medium-sized. The V gene is TRBV19, the J gene TRBJ2-7; D perhaps matches TRBD1 (5 bases). The CDR3 is 12 amino acids. V was cut by 8 bases and J by 2 bases, with 10 bases left in between. The germline CDR1 and CDR2 sequences are LNHDA and SQIVND (reference sequence). CDR3 sequence reads: CASGQGPYEQYF. The CDR3 nucleotides are TGTGCCAGTGGGCAGGGCCCCTACGAGCAGTACTTC.

The CDR3 protein is CASGFVLAGVTEQFF. CDR3 sequence (DNA): TGTGCTAGTGGTTTTGTTCTAGCGGGAGTAACTGAGCAGTTCTTC. V is TRBV12-5 and J is TRBJ2-1, with 10 positions matching TRBD2. Germline loops: CDR1 LGHNT, CDR2 FRNRAP. V shed 3 bases and J 9 bases; nucleotides not matched to a gene: 8. This CDR3 comprises 15 residues.

V is TRBV4-3 and J is TRBJ1-2; 9 bases align to TRBD1. Germline V CDR1 and CDR2: LGHNA, YSLEER. With 0 bases clipped from V and 4 bases from J, the junction kept 0 bases outside the gene matches. This CDR3 comprises 14 residues. The CDR3 DNA reads TGCGCCAGCAGCCAAGAGGGACAGGGCTATGGCTACACCTTC. Its protein is CASSQEGQGYGYTF.

The chain uses TRBV3-1 (or the pseudogene TRBV3-2) and TRBJ1-3; D call uncertain. This CDR3 is 15 amino acids long. The germline V gene encodes CDR1 LGHDT and CDR2 YNNKEL (reference sequence). The ends were cut back, 4 bases at V and 4 bases at J, with 14 bases in the middle. Written as DNA, the CDR3 is TGTGCCAGCAGCCCCCCGACCTTGGGCGGAAACACCATATATTTT. This encodes CASSPPTLGGNTIYF.

The J gene is TRBJ1-5, the V gene TRBV6-6; D is possibly TRBD1 (6 bases). Trimming took 6 bases from V and 5 from J, leaving 17 bases between them. CDR3 length: 15 residues. In germline, CDR1 is MNHNY, CDR2 SVGAGI (reference sequence). This CDR3 reads CASRLLGARDQPQHF. The CDR3 DNA is TGTGCCAGCAGACTCCTGGGGGCGCGAGATCAGCCCCAGCATTTT.

The V and J genes are TRBV6-1 and TRBJ2-1; 11 positions match TRBD2. Losses at the gene ends were 1 base for V and 10 bases for J; bases not matched to a gene: 6. The germline CDR1 and CDR2 sequences are MNHNS and SASEGT. There are 15 residues in the CDR3. The CDR3 DNA is TGTGCCAGCAGTGAAGGAGCACTAGCGGGAGAAGAGCAGTTCTTC. Its translation is CASSEGALAGEEQFF.

CDR3 nucleotide sequence: TGTGCCAGTAGTGCGACAACAGGGGAAAATTCACCCCTCCACTTT. Protein: CASSATTGENSPLHF. The chain combines TRBV19 with TRBJ1-6, with TRBD1 matching 7 bases. Germline loops: CDR1 LNHDA, CDR2 SQIVND (reference sequence). Trimming cost V 5 bases and J 7 bases; bases outside gene matches: 8. The CDR3 totals 15 residues.

V usage is TRBV2 and J usage is TRBJ2-3; TRBD2 is a possible D gene (5 bases). The CDR3 runs to 17 residues. The V end was cut by 1 base, the J end by 1 base, with 15 bases between. Germline assignment: CDR1 SNHLY and CDR2 FYNNEI. In nucleotides, the CDR3 is TGTGCCAGCAGTGAAGGGGTAGGAGGTACGGGCACAGATACGCAGTATTTT. Protein: CASSEGVGGTGTDTQYF.

This rearrangement joins TRBV28 to TRBJ1-4; D is uncertain. Germline values: CDR1 MDHEN, CDR2 SYDVKM. Trimming stripped 5 bases from V and 7 bases from J, with 14 bases between. CDR3 length: 14 residues. CDR3 region: CASSTIPPGEKLFF. CDR3 sequence (DNA): TGTGCCAGCAGTACAATCCCGCCGGGTGAAAAACTGTTTTTT.

CDR3 protein: CASSPQADTSYNEQFF. In nucleotides, the CDR3 is TGTGCCAGCAGCCCTCAGGCGGACACCTCCTACAATGAGCAGTTCTTC. This chain links TRBV7-3 with TRBJ2-1; TRBD1 is a possible D gene (5 bases). This CDR3 region has 16 residues. V shed 5 bases and J shed 0 bases, with 14 bases lying between them. The V gene's germline CDR1 is SGHTA and CDR2 FQGTGA.

The genes are TRBV7-6 and TRBJ1-1, with 7 bases identical to TRBD1. V was clipped by 0 bases and J by 0 bases; unmatched bases: 4. The CDR3 totals 16 residues. Per germline, CDR1 SGHVS and CDR2 FNYEAQ. CDR3 residues: CASSLAPQGVNTEAFF. The CDR3 DNA follows: TGTGCCAGCAGCTTAGCACCCCAGGGGGTGAACACTGAAGCTTTCTTT.

The chain is built from TRBV9 and TRBJ1-4, with 9 bases matching TRBD1. Trimming took 4 bases from V and 6 from J; bases not matched to a gene: 10. The CDR3 is made up of 16 amino acids. Per germline, CDR1 SGDLS and CDR2 YYNGEE. CDR3 sequence (DNA): TGTGCCAGCAGCCCCCGAACAGGGGGCTTTTATGAAAAACTGTTTTTT. This translates into CASSPRTGGFYEKLFF.

CDR3 in amino acids: CASSYLQGEAFF. CDR3 coding DNA: TGTGCCAGTAGTTACCTACAGGGTGAAGCTTTCTTT. The chain has TRBV19 and TRBJ1-1, with D perhaps TRBD1 (6 bases). The germline V and J ends were trimmed by 5 bases and 7 bases, with 11 bases remaining between them. Germline CDR1 LNHDA, CDR2 SQIVND (reference sequence). This CDR3 spans 12 amino acids.

This clone has a handful of counts. The CDR3 DNA follows: TGTGCCATCAGTGATGACCAGGGGGCCGGTTATGAAAAACTGTTTTTT. It yields the protein CAISDDQGAGYEKLFF. The chain links TRBV10-3 to TRBJ1-4; 8 bases match TRBD1. After removal of 3 bases from V and 6 bases from J, the junction contained 9 bases not matched to a gene. Per germline, CDR1 ENHRY and CDR2 SYGVKD. This CDR3 spans 16 amino acids.

The V gene is TRBV9, the J gene TRBJ1-1; no clear D. With 0 bases removed from V and 4 bases from J, the gap between germline ends came to 10 bases. The germline CDR1 and CDR2 sequences are SGDLS and YYNGEE. CDR3 length equals 14 residues. The CDR3 DNA reads TGTGCCAGCAGCGTAGGTCTGGGCCTCACTGAAGCTTTCTTT. Translation: CASSVGLGLTEAFF.